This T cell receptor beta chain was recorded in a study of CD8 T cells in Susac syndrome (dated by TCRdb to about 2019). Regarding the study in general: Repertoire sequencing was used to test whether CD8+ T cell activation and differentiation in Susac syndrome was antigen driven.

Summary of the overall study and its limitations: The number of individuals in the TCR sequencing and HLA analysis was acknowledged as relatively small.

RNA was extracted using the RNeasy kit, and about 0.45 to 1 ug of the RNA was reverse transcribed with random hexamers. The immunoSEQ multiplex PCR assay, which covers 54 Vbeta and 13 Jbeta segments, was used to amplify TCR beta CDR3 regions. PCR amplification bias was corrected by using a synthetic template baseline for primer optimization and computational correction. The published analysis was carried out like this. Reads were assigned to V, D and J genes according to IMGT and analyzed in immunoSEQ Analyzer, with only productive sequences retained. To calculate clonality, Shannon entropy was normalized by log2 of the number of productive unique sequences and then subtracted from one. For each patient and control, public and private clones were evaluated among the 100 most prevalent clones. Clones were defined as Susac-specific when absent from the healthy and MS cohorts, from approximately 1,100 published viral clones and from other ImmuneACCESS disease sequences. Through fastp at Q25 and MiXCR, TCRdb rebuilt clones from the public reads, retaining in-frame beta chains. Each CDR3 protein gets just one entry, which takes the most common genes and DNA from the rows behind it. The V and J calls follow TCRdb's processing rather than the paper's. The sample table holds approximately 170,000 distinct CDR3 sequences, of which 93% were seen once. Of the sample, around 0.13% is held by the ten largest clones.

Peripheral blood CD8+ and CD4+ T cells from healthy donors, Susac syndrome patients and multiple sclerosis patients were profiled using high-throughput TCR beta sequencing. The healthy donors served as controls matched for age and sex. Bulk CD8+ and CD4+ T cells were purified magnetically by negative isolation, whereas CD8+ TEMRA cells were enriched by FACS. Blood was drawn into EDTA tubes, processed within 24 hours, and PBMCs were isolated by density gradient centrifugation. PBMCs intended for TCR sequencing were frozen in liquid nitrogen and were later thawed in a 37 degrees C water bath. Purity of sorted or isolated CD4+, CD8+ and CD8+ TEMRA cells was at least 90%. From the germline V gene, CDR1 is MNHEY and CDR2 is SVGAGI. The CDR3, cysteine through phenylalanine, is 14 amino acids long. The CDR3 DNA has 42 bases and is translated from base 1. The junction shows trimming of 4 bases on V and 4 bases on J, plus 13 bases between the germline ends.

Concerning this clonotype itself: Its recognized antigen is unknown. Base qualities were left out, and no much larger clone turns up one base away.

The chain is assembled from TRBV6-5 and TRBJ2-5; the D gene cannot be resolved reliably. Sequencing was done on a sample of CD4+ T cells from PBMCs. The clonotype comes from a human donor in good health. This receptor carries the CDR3 CASSFSTVRETQYF. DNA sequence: TGTGCCAGCAGTTTCTCCACGGTTCGAGAGACCCAGTACTTC.